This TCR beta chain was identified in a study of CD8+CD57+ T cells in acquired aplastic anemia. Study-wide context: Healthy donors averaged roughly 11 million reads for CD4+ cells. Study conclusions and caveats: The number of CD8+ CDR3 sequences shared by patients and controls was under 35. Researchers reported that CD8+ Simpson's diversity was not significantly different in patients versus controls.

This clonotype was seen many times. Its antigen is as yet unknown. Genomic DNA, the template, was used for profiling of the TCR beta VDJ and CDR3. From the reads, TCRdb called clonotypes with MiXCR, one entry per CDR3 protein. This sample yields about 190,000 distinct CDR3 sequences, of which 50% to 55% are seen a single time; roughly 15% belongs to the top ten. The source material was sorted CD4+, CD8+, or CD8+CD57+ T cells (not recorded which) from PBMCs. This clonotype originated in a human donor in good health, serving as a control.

This CDR3 reads CASSQGPSGGGEQFF. The CDR3 bases are TGTGCCAGCAGCCAAGGGCCTAGCGGGGGGGGCGAGCAGTTCTTC. The rearrangement links TRBV3-1 to TRBJ2-1, with 12 bases fitting TRBD2. CDR3 length: 15 residues. Unmatched junction bases numbered 5, after V lost 1 base and J lost 10 bases. The germline gives CDR1 LGHDT, CDR2 YNNKEL (reference sequence).